The T cell receptor (beta chain) under discussion was sequenced for a study of blood T cells in healthy people across ages. For the study at large: About one barcoded beta molecule was captured per two T cells (by template switching). Notes on the study in general: Observed TCR beta diversity per million T cells went down as age went up. This fall followed a roughly linear course with age.

A sample-barcoded 5' primer and a J-beta primer mix were used in a second PCR of roughly 7 to 12 cycles. Tagging of each cDNA molecule was performed by a template-switch adaptor with 12 random nucleotides. TCRdb analysed the 5' RACE reads with MiXCR anew, one entry per CDR3 protein. The sample has under 2 million distinct CDR3 sequences, roughly 32% seen once. In regard to this clonotype: What it binds is unknown.

This clonotype was sampled from a woman aged 30 to 39 in good health. Sequenced material: blood.

The DNA of the CDR3 is TGCAGTGCTAGTCGGGTCGATGTCGGAGATACGCAGTATTTT. Translated, it gives CSASRVDVGDTQYF. The gene calls are TRBV20-1 and TRBJ2-3, with D unresolved. CDR3 length equals 14 residues. The V end lost 3 bases, the J end lost 5 bases, and 15 bases lay between the germline ends. Germline CDR1 reads DFQATT; CDR2 reads SNEGSKA (reference sequence).